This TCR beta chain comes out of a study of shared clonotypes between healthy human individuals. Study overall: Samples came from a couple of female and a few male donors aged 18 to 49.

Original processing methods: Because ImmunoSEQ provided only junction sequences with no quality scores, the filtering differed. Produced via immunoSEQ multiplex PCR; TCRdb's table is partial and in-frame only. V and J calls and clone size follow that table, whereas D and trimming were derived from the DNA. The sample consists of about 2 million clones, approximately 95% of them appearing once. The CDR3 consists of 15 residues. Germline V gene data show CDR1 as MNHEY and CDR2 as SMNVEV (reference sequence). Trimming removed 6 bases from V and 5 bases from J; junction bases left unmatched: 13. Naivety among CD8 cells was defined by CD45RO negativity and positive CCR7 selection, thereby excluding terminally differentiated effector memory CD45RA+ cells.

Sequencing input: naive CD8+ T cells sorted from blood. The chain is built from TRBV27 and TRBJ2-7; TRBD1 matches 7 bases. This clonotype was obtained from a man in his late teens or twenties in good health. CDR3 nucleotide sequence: TGTGCCAGCAGCCCCCGACAGGGACCTCCTGACGAGCAGTACTTC. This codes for CASSPRQGPPDEQYF.